This T cell receptor (beta chain) comes out of a study of Ad26.COV2.S vaccination and SARS-CoV-2 variants. CDR1 is SGHAT and CDR2 is FQNNGV in the germline V gene. V was shortened by 5 bases and J by 6 bases, with 13 bases between the two germline ends. CDR3 size: 13 residues. Measured with immunoSEQ multiplex PCR; TCRdb has only the in-frame clones, and not every one. The sample shows hundreds of thousands of clones, roughly 94% of them seen only once. Sequenced material: peripheral blood, taken after recovery from COVID-19. The receptor was isolated from a human donor who had recovered from COVID-19. The rearrangement uses TRBV11-2 and TRBJ1-2; D is ambiguous. The CDR3 protein is CASSPGGINGYTF. CDR3 nucleotides: TGTGCCAGCAGCCCCGGAGGGATAAATGGCTACACCTTC.